The rows below give T cell receptor beta chains drawn from one sample of a study of OX40 agonist ivuxolimab in advanced cancers. Produced via immunoSEQ multiplex PCR; TCRdb's table is partial and in-frame only. The sample lists around 47,000 clones; 88% were seen once. Sequenced here: CD4+ or CD8+ T cells sorted from blood, sampled in a trial of the OX40 agonist ivuxolimab. These receptors originate from an adult with an advanced solid tumor such as melanoma, head and neck, liver or kidney cancer. CDR3s include the opening cysteine and the closing phenylalanine or tryptophan. A D gene is named only where the DNA matches it firmly. The size entry is marked missing in some rows and otherwise reads once, few, many or a size class.

CDR3nt	CDR3aa	abundance	v_gene	j_gene	d_gene
TGTGCCAGCAGCCCCCTCCGCGGGGTTATTGAGCAGTACTTC	CASSPLRGVIEQYF	NA	TRBV14	TRBJ2-7	NA
TGTGCCTGGAGCACAGGGATAGCCAAAAACATTCAGTACTTC	CAWSTGIAKNIQYF	NA	TRBV30	TRBJ2-4	NA
TGTGCCAGCAGCCCGCGGGACAATGGAAACATTCAGTACTTC	CASSPRDNGNIQYF	few	TRBV7-9	TRBJ2-4	NA
TGTGCCAGCAGCTTAGAGAGGGGCACTGAAGCTTTCTTT	CASSLERGTEAFF	NA	TRBV7-8	TRBJ1-1	NA
TGTGCCAGCAGCTTGGCAGGGGGACAGGGAGGTGTTGGCTACACCTTC	CASSLAGGQGGVGYTF	few	TRBV5-6	TRBJ1-2	TRBD1
TGTGCCAGCAGCCCTTCGGCGGGCCAGTTTGTCTATGGCTACACCTTC	CASSPSAGQFVYGYTF	NA	TRBV7-9	TRBJ1-2	NA
TGTGCCAGCAGCAAAGCGCAAAGGGGTAACACCATATATTTT	CASSKAQRGNTIYF	NA	TRBV21-1	TRBJ1-3	NA
TGTGCCAGCTCGCCGGGGGGGGGAGTCTATGAGCAGTTCTTC	CASSPGGGVYEQFF	NA	TRBV25-1	TRBJ2-1	TRBD2
TGTGCCAGCAGTGAGAAACAGGGAAGAACTGAAGCTTTCTTT	CASSEKQGRTEAFF	NA	TRBV6-4	TRBJ1-1	NA
TGCGCCAGCAGCCAAGACTGGGCCCGTCAAGAGCAGTACTTC	CASSQDWARQEQYF	NA	TRBV4-3	TRBJ2-7	NA
TGTGCCAGCAGCACCGGGACAGGGAGTGAGGAGCAGTTCTTC	CASSTGTGSEEQFF	NA	TRBV7-9	TRBJ2-1	TRBD1
TGTGCCAGCAGCCAAGGATCCTACGAGCAGTACTTC	CASSQGSYEQYF	NA	TRBV14	TRBJ2-7	NA
TGCGCCAGCAGCCAAGATGGGAGCGGGGGGCCCTACAATGAGCAGTTCTTC	CASSQDGSGGPYNEQFF	NA	TRBV4-1	TRBJ2-1	TRBD2
TGTGCCAGCAGTGGGGACAGTTTCCCCTATGGCTACACCTTC	CASSGDSFPYGYTF	NA	TRBV25-1	TRBJ1-2	TRBD1
TGCGCCAGCACACAGGGTGTGAAGAAGAACACTGAAGCTTTCTTT	CASTQGVKKNTEAFF	NA	TRBV5-1	TRBJ1-1	NA
TGTGCCAGCAGCGTAGGTTTTAGCGGGGGGAGCTCCTACAATGAGCAGTTCTTC	CASSVGFSGGSSYNEQFF	NA	TRBV9	TRBJ2-1	TRBD2
TGTGCCAGCAGTTTAGGCCCACTAGGGACATCATCCTACGAGCAGTACTTC	CASSLGPLGTSSYEQYF	NA	TRBV27	TRBJ2-7	NA
TGTGCCAGTAGAGGGGGAAGAGGCAATGAGCAGTTCTTC	CASRGGRGNEQFF	NA	TRBV19	TRBJ2-1	NA
TGTGCCAGCATTCCTTTAGACGGGACCTACACCATATATTTT	CASIPLDGTYTIYF	NA	TRBV6-5	TRBJ1-3	NA
TGCGCCAGCAGCCAAGATAGGAGGCGAAGTGAGCAGTTCTTC	CASSQDRRRSEQFF	NA	TRBV4-3	TRBJ2-1	NA
TGTGCCTGGAGTGGGGCCTTGAACACTGAAGCTTTCTTT	CAWSGALNTEAFF	NA	TRBV30	TRBJ1-1	NA
TGTGCCACCAGCAGTAGGGAGAGAAACACCGGGGAGCTGTTTTTT	CATSSRERNTGELFF	NA	TRBV15	TRBJ2-2	NA
TGTGCCAGCGCCGGGACAGGCCTCTACGAGCAGTACTTC	CASAGTGLYEQYF	NA	TRBV6-1	TRBJ2-7	TRBD1
TGTGCCAGCAGGTATGGACAGGGGAGCAACGAGCAGTACTTC	CASRYGQGSNEQYF	NA	TRBV5-6	TRBJ2-7	TRBD1
TGTGCCAGCAGCAACCGGGACACGTTAAACACTGAAGCTTTCTTT	CASSNRDTLNTEAFF	NA	TRBV7-9	TRBJ1-1	NA
TGCGCCAGCAGCGAAGCGGGCGATCTCTATAGCAATCAGCCCCAGCATTTT	CASSEAGDLYSNQPQHF	NA	TRBV4-1	TRBJ1-5	NA
TGTGCCAGCAGCTCCCCGGTTTGGGCGGAGATCGAGACCACTGAAGCTTTCTTT	CASSSPVWAEIETTEAFF	NA	TRBV7-2	TRBJ1-1	NA
TGTGCCAGCAGTTTCGCAGGGGCCTCGGGTGACGAGCAGTACTTC	CASSFAGASGDEQYF	NA	TRBV7-6	TRBJ2-7	NA
TGTGCCTGGAGGTATTGGGATTCACCCCTCCACTTT	CAWRYWDSPLHF	NA	TRBV30	TRBJ1-6	NA
TGCGCCAGCAGCTTGATTGATAATGAGCAGTTCTTC	CASSLIDNEQFF	NA	TRBV5-1	TRBJ2-1	NA
TGCAGCGTTGAAGATCTCAGCGGACCTCCTAACTATGGCTACACCTTC	CSVEDLSGPPNYGYTF	NA	TRBV29-1	TRBJ1-2	NA